This T cell receptor beta chain was recovered during a study of control samples from healthy donors and cancer patients (dated by TCRdb to about 2020). Library prep was done by the immunoSEQ multiplex PCR assay. Here the immuneACCESS table is served through TCRdb, limited to in-frame sequences with V and J called. Missing clones are a known gap in these copies; in checked studies unresolved V genes cover under half, and the rest lacks a known reason. This sample holds more than 100,000 clones; nearly 90% were observed only once. The top ten clones comprise about 7.6% of the sample. Based on the germline V gene (reference sequence), the CDR1 and CDR2 sequences are SEHNR and FQNEAQ. The CDR3 runs 12 amino acids, cysteine and phenylalanine included. Left in the record is the CDR3 DNA by itself, 36 bases read in frame from the first base. V and J are truncated by 6 bases and 5 bases respectively, leaving an intervening sequence of 7 bases.

A word on this clone: There is no known antigen for this receptor. No base quality values were provided; no much bigger clone lies one nucleotide off.

The sequence came from a man aged 50-59 years with head and neck cancer. What was sequenced was PBMCs. The rearranged chain carries TRBV7-9 and TRBJ2-2, with no reliable assignment of the D segment. The nucleotide sequence reads as follows: TGTGCCAGCAGTTGGCGGACCGGGGAGCTGTTTTTT. This gives the protein CASSWRTGELFF.